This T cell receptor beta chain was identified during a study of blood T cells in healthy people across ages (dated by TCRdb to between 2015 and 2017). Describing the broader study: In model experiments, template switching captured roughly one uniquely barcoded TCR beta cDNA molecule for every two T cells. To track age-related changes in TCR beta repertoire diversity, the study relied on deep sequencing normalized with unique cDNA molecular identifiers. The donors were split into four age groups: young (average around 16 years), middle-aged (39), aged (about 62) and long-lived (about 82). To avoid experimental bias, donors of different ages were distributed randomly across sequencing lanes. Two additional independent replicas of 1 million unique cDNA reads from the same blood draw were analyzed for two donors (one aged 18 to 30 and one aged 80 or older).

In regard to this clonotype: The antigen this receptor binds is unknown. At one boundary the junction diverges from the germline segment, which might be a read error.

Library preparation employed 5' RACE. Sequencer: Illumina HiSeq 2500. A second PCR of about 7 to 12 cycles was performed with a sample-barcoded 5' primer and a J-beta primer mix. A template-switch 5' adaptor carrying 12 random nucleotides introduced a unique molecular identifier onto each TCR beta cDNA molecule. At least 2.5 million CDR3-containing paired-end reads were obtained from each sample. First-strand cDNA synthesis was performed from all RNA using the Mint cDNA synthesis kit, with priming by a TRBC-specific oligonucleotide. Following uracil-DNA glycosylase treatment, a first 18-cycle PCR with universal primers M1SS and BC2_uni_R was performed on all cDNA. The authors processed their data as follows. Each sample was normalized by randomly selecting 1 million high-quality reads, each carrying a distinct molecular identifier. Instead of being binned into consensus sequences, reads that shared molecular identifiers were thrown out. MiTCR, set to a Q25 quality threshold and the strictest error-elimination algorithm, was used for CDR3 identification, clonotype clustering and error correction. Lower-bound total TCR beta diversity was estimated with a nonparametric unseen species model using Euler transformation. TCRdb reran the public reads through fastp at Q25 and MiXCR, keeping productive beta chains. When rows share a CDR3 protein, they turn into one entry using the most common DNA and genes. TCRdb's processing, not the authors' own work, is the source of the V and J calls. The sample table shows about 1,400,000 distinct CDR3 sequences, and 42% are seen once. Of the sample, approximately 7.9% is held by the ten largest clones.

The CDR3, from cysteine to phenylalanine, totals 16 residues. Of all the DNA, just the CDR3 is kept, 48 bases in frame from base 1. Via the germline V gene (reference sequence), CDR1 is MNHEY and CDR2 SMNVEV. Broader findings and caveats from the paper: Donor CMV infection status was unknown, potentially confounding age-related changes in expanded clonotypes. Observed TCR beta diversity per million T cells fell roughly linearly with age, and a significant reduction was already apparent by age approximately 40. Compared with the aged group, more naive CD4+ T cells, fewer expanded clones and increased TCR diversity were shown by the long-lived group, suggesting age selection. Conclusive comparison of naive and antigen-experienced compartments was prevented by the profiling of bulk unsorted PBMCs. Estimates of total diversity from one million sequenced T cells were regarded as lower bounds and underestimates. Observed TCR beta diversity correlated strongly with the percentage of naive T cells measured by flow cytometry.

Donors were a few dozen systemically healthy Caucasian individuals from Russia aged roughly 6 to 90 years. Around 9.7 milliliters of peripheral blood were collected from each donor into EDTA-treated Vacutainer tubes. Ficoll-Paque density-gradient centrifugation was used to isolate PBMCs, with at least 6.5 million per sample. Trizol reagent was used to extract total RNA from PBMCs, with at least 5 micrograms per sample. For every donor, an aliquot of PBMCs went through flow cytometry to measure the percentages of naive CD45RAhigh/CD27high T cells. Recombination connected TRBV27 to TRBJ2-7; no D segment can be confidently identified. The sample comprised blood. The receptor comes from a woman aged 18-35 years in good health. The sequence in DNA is TGTACCAGCAGGAAATCAACTGGCTTTCTAACCTACGAGCAGTACTTC. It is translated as CTSRKSTGFLTYEQYF.